The clone carrying this T cell receptor (beta chain) has more than one count but fewer than ten. What it recognizes is unknown. These data are taken from a study of blood T cells in healthy people across ages. At the level of the study: About one barcoded beta molecule was captured per two T cells (by template switching).

The study's findings and limits: Estimates drawn from one million T cells were deemed to understate diversity.

Isolation of PBMCs gave at least 7 million cells per sample. With 1 base removed from V and 1 base from J, the gap between germline ends came to 11 bases. This CDR3 has 17 residues. Per germline, CDR1 SGHTA and CDR2 FQGNSA. A sample-barcoded 5' primer and a J-beta primer mix were used in a second PCR of roughly 6 to 12 cycles. Tagging of each cDNA molecule was performed by a template-switch adaptor with 12 random nucleotides. One entry per CDR3 protein, called by TCRdb with MiXCR from the 5' RACE reads. The sample lists fewer than 2,000,000 distinct CDR3 sequences; about two fifths were seen once. V is TRBV7-2 and J is TRBJ2-6; D call uncertain. This sequence was found in a human donor in good health. The sequenced sample consisted of blood. CDR3 nucleotides: TGTGCCAGCAGCTTAGTTGGTAGGGCATCTGGGGCCAACGTCCTGACTTTC. It specifies CASSLVGRASGANVLTF.